These 19 T cell receptor beta chains came from one sample sequenced in a study of blood T cells in healthy people across ages. Together with a sample-barcoded 5' primer, a J-beta primer mix was included in a second PCR lasting about 6 to 11 cycles. MiXCR, run by TCRdb on the 5' RACE reads, gives a single entry per CDR3 protein. The sample lists approximately 780,000 distinct CDR3 sequences, around a quarter seen once, with over 2.5% in the top ten. The data also belong to a second study, concerning T cells of mothers and their children.

The sample consisted of blood. The receptor set was obtained from a boy between 10 and 17 years old in good health.

The chain uses TRBV7-2 and TRBJ2-3; maybe TRBD1 (6 bases). The CDR3 has 14 amino acids. Trimming cost V 3 bases and J 3 bases, with 10 bases left between them. The germline gives CDR1 SGHTA, CDR2 FQGNSA. The CDR3, as DNA: TGTGCCAGCAGCTTCCGGACAGCGACAGATACGCAGTATTTT. As protein: CASSFRTATDTQYF. Full variable domain (outside the CDR3, taken from reference TRBV7-2 and TRBJ2-3): GAGVSQSPSNKVTEKGKDVELRCDPISGHTALYWYRQSLGQGLEFLIYFQGNSAPDKSGLPSDRFSAERTGGSVSTLTIQRTQQEDSAVYLCASSFRTATDTQYFGPGTRLTVL.

J is TRBJ2-7 and V is TRBV5-1, with TRBD2 matching 10 bases. Germline V lookup: CDR1 SGHRS, CDR2 YFSETQ. The CDR3 length is 15 residues. With V trimmed by 4 bases and J by 0 bases, 4 bases remained unmatched. The CDR3, as DNA: TGCGCCAGCAGCGTTAGCGGGGGGTCCTCCTACGAGCAGTACTTC. Translating gives CASSVSGGSSYEQYF.

This clonotype occurred many times. The gene calls are TRBV2 and TRBJ2-5; TRBD2 might be the D (5 bases). The CDR3 totals 14 residues. V shed 4 bases and J shed 5 bases, with 14 bases lying between them. Per germline, CDR1 SNHLY and CDR2 FYNNEI. For the CDR3, the DNA is TGTGCCAGCAGTGCCCGCCTAGCCCGGGAGACCCAGTACTTC. It encodes CASSARLARETQYF.

At least ten counts were recorded for this clonotype. This rearrangement joins TRBV10-3 to TRBJ2-1, with D perhaps TRBD1 or TRBD2 (5 bases each). Trimming took off 5 bases at V and 5 bases at J, with 10 bases between the two ends. CDR1 and CDR2 (germline): ENHRY, SYGVKD. This CDR3 comprises 13 residues. The CDR3, as DNA: TGTGCCATCAGTCCCGGGACGGACAATGAGCAGTTCTTC. Translated, it gives CAISPGTDNEQFF.

In this sample, this clonotype turned up a few times. V is TRBV20-1 and J is TRBJ2-5, with 8 bases matching TRBD1. TRBJ2-1 matches the DNA end more closely, so the J call is doubtful. CDR1 DFQATT and CDR2 SNEGSKA come from the germline V gene (reference sequence). CDR3 length equals 13 residues. The CDR3, as DNA: TGCAGTGCTAGGGAAGGACAGGGAAATGAGCAGTTCTTC. This translates into CSAREGQGNEQFF.

The chain couples TRBV6-6 to TRBJ1-6; the match to TRBD1 covers 10 bases. Germline V lookup: CDR1 MNHNY, CDR2 SVGAGI (reference sequence). Trimming at V came to 5 bases and at J to 10 bases, leaving 5 bases not matched to a gene. The CDR3 length is 14 residues. CDR3 sequence reads: CASSPSGQGSPLHF. The CDR3 nucleotides are TGTGCCAGCAGTCCCTCGGGACAGGGGTCACCCCTCCACTTT.

This chain connects TRBV6-6 to TRBJ2-1; tentative D call: TRBD2 (6 bases). From germline, CDR1 is MNHNY and CDR2 SVGAGI (reference sequence). The length of the CDR3 is 14 residues. V was cut by 6 bases and J by 4 bases, with 13 bases left in between. The chain's CDR3 is CASSGTGMYNEQFF. Here the CDR3 DNA reads TGTGCCAGCAGCGGGACTGGCATGTACAATGAGCAGTTCTTC.

This clonotype was counted a few times. The chain recombines TRBV6-5 with TRBJ1-3; 7 positions match TRBD1. CDR3 length equals 17 residues. Germline-derived CDR1 and CDR2 are MNHEY and SVGAGI. Trimming removed 2 bases from V and 3 bases from J; junction bases left unmatched: 10. As DNA, the CDR3 is TGTGCCAGCAGTTACGCACTTGACAGGGCGTTTGGAAACACCATATATTTT. Translated: CASSYALDRAFGNTIYF.

The table lists this clonotype with a few counts. The chain recombines TRBV5-8 with TRBJ1-2, with a possible D match to TRBD1 (5 bases). Germline CDR1 reads SGHTS; CDR2 reads YDEGEE. This CDR3 is 13 amino acids long. Trimming took 4 bases from V and 13 from J, leaving 20 bases between them. CDR3 in amino acids: CASSLEPGLGATF. CDR3 nucleotide sequence: TGTGCCAGCAGCCTAGAACCGGGCCTCGGGGCCACCTTC. Combining the CDR3 with reference TRBV5-8 and TRBJ1-2 gives the whole variable domain EAGVTQSPTHLIKTRGQQATLRCSPISGHTSVYWYQQALGLGLQFLLWYDEGEERNRGNFPPRFSGRQFPNYSSELNVNALELEDSALYLCASSLEPGLGATFGSGTRLTVV.

This clonotype has just a few counts. The V and J genes are TRBV7-3 and TRBJ2-3; 12 positions agree with TRBD2. The CDR3 is 15 residues long. Germline CDR1 SGHTA, CDR2 FQGTGA. V lost 4 bases and J lost 6; bases outside the gene matches: 5. Here the CDR3 DNA reads TGTGCCAGCAGCTCGACTAGCGGGGGTTTTGATACGCAGTATTTT. Amino acids: CASSSTSGGFDTQYF.

Turning to this clonotype: A read error may produce the germline difference seen at one junction end. The CDR3 DNA reads TGCGCCGGCAGCTTGATATATCGGCAGGGCAACGAAAAACTGTTTTTT. Amino acid sequence: CAGSLIYRQGNEKLFF. J is TRBJ1-4 and V is TRBV5-1, with D maybe TRBD1 (5 bases). The germline gives CDR1 SGHRS, CDR2 YFSETQ. CDR3 length equals 16 residues.

The V call is TRBV29-1, the J call TRBJ1-6; TRBD1 aligns across 10 bases. The length of the CDR3 is 13 residues. In germline, CDR1 is SQVTM, CDR2 ANQGSEA. Unmatched junction bases numbered 3, after V lost 4 bases and J lost 9 bases. The CDR3 DNA follows: TGCAGCGTTGCGGACAGGGGGTTTTCACCCCTCCACTTT. Translating it yields CSVADRGFSPLHF.

This clonotype has a handful of counts. CDR3 protein: CASSTTDRGADTEAFF. CDR3 nucleotide sequence: TGTGCCAGCAGTACCACAGACCGGGGCGCGGACACTGAAGCTTTCTTT. The chain employs TRBV6-6 and TRBJ1-1, with D possibly being TRBD1 (5 bases). The germline V gene has CDR1 MNHNY and CDR2 SVGAGI (reference sequence). The V gene lost 5 bases and the J gene lost 3 bases, with 19 bases spanning the gap. The CDR3 runs to 16 residues.

This clonotype was picked up a small number of times. The rearrangement joins TRBV25-1 to TRBJ2-5, with TRBD1 matching over 7 bases. The CDR3 is 15 amino acids. Per the germline V gene, CDR1 is MGHDK and CDR2 is SYGVNS. Losses at the gene ends were 3 bases for V and 1 base for J; bases not matched to a gene: 5. The DNA for the CDR3 is TGTGCCAGCAGTGACAGGGACAGCCTCCAAGAGACCCAGTACTTC. Translating it yields CASSDRDSLQETQYF.

This clonotype was counted once. V gene TRBV5-1 combines with J gene TRBJ2-5, with a tentative D call TRBD2 (6 bases). The V and J ends lost 4 bases and 4 bases respectively, with 17 bases between them. Germline V lookup: CDR1 SGHRS, CDR2 YFSETQ. This CDR3 has 15 residues. CDR3 nucleotide sequence: TGCGCCAGCAGCCAATACCCGGAGGGGCCAGAGACCCAGTACTTC. It codes for CASSQYPEGPETQYF.

This clonotype appeared many times. CDR3 loop: CASSPTSGGNNEQFF. The CDR3 DNA reads as TGTGCCAGCTCACCAACTAGCGGGGGGAACAATGAGCAGTTCTTC. The V and J genes are TRBV18 and TRBJ2-1; 12 bases are a match to TRBD2. Germline V gene sequence: CDR1 KGHSH, CDR2 LQKENI. This CDR3 is built from 15 residues. After removal of 2 bases from V and 5 bases from J, the junction contained 1 base not matched to a gene.

In its sample, this clonotype was seen many times. The gene calls are TRBV7-9 and TRBJ2-6; TRBD2 is a possible D gene (5 bases). Germline assignment: CDR1 SEHNR and CDR2 FQNEAQ (reference sequence). The CDR3 totals 15 residues. The ends were cut back, 3 bases at V and 2 bases at J, with 8 bases in the middle. The CDR3 protein is CASSFGGPGANVLTF. DNA of the CDR3: TGTGCCAGCAGCTTTGGAGGCCCTGGGGCCAACGTCCTGACTTTC.

The V call is TRBV9, the J call TRBJ2-7; perhaps TRBD2 as D (5 bases). Germline lookup yields CDR1 SGDLS and CDR2 YYNGEE. This CDR3 comprises 15 residues. Trimming shortened V by 0 bases and J by 4 bases, and 14 bases separated the two germline ends. CDR3 coding DNA: TGTGCCAGCAGCGTAGCGCCGGGGATTCTGTACGAGCAGTACTTC. This translates into CASSVAPGILYEQYF.

This clonotype was seen a few times. V usage is TRBV28 and J usage is TRBJ1-1, with a tentative D call TRBD1 (5 bases). Germline V gene data show CDR1 as MDHEN and CDR2 as SYDVKM. The CDR3 runs 16 residues. V was cut by 2 bases and J by 1 base, with 14 bases left in between. CDR3 in DNA: TGTGCCAGCAGTTTACAAGGGATTACAGGGAACACTGAAGCTTTCTTT. It specifies CASSLQGITGNTEAFF. Combining the CDR3 with reference TRBV28 and TRBJ1-1 gives the whole variable domain DVKVTQSSRYLVKRTGEKVFLECVQDMDHENMFWYRQDPGLGLRLIYFSYDVKMKEKGDIPEGYSVSREKKERFSLILESASTNQTSMYLCASSLQGITGNTEAFFGQGTRLTVV.